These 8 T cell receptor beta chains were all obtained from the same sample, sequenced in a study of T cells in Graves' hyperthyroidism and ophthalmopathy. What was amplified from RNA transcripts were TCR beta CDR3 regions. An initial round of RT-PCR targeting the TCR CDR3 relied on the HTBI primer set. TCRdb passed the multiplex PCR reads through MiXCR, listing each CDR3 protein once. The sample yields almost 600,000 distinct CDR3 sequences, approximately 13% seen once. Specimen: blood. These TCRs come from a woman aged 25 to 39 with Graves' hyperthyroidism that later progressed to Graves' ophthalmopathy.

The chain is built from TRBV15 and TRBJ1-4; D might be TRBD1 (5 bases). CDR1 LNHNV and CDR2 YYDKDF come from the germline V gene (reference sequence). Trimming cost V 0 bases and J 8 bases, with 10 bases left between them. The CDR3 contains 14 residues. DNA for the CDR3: TGTGCCACCAGCAGAGATATGGGGCCGGAAAAACTGTTTTTT. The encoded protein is CATSRDMGPEKLFF.

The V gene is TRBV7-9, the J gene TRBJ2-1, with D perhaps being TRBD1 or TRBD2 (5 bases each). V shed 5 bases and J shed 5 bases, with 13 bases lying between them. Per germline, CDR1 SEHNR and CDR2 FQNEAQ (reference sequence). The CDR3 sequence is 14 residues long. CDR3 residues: CASSRGTSDNEQFF. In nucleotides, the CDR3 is TGTGCCAGCAGCAGAGGGACCTCGGACAATGAGCAGTTCTTC.

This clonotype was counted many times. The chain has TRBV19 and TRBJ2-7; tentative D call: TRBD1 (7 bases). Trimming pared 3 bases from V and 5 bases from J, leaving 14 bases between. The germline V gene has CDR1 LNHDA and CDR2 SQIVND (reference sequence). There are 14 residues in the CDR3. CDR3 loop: CASSIGGTVDEQYF. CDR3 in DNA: TGTGCCAGTAGTATCGGCGGGACAGTTGACGAGCAGTACTTC. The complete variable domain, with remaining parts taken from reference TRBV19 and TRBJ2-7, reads DGGITQSPKYLFRKEGQNVTLSCEQNLNHDAMYWYRQDPGQGLRLIYYSQIVNDFQKGDIAEGYSVSREKKESFPLTVTSAQKNPTAFYLCASSIGGTVDEQYFGPGTRLTVT.

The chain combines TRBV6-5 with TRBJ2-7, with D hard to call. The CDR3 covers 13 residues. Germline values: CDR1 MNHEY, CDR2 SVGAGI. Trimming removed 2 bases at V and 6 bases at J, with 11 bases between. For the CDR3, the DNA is TGTGCCAGCAGTTACCCCTTATTAGGCGAGCAGTACTTC. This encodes CASSYPLLGEQYF.

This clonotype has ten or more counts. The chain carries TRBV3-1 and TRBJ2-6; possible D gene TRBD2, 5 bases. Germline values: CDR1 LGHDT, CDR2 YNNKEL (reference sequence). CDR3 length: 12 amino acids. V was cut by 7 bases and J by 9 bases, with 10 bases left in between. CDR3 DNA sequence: TGTGCCAGCAACCAGGCGGGCAACGTCCTGACTTTC. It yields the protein CASNQAGNVLTF. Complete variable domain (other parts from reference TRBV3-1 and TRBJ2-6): DTAVSQTPKYLVTQMGNDKSIKCEQNLGHDTMYWYKQDSKKFLKIMFSYNNKELIINETVPNRFSPKSPDKAHLNLHINSLELGDSAVYFCASNQAGNVLTFGAGSRLTVL.

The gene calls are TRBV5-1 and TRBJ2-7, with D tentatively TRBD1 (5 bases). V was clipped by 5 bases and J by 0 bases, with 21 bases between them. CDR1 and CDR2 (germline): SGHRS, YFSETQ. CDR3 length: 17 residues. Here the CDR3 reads CASSSLERGQSSYEQYF. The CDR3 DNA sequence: TGCGCCAGCAGTTCGCTCGAGCGAGGACAAAGCTCCTACGAGCAGTACTTC.

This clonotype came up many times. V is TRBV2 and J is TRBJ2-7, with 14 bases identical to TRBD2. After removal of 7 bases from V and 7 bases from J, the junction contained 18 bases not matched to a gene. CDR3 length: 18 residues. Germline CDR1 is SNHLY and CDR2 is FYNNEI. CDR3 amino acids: CASNGLAGGNPDPREQYF. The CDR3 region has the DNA TGTGCCAGCAACGGACTAGCGGGAGGAAATCCAGACCCGCGGGAGCAGTACTTC.

The CDR3 bases are TGTGCCAGCGCTTCTAATAACGGCGGAAACACCATATATTTT. It codes for CASASNNGGNTIYF. The V call is TRBV3-1, the J call TRBJ1-3; no clear D. The V and J ends lost 8 bases and 4 bases respectively, with 15 bases between them. The CDR3 has 14 amino acids. CDR1 is LGHDT and CDR2 is YNNKEL in the germline V gene (reference sequence).